Here is one TCR beta chain with its context. Its antigen is as yet unknown. PCR was performed using 60 Vbeta and 13 Jbeta primers. The assay was immunoSEQ multiplex PCR, and TCRdb's table has in-frame clones only and misses some. This sample has fewer than 200,000 clones, with roughly 74% found just once. This record comes from a study of cytomegalovirus exposure and HLA in healthy donors. The junction had 11 bases not matched to a gene; V was cut back by 9 bases and J by 4 bases. The CDR3 sequence is 15 residues long. In germline, CDR1 is MDHEN, CDR2 SYDVKM. Study-wide results and limits: TCR beta chains associated with HLA were, in a later analysis, more clonally expanded than equally common others. One variant, a missense change in DCLRE1C, was linked in a later analysis to TCR beta V- and J-gene trimming.

Material for sequencing was PBMCs. J is TRBJ2-7 and V is TRBV28, with 11 bases fitting TRBD1. The source of this sequence is a woman in her twenties or thirties in good health and CMV-seropositive. CDR3: CASSDQDRGRYEQYF. The CDR3 nucleotides read TGTGCCAGTTCGGACCAGGACAGGGGGCGTTACGAGCAGTACTTC.